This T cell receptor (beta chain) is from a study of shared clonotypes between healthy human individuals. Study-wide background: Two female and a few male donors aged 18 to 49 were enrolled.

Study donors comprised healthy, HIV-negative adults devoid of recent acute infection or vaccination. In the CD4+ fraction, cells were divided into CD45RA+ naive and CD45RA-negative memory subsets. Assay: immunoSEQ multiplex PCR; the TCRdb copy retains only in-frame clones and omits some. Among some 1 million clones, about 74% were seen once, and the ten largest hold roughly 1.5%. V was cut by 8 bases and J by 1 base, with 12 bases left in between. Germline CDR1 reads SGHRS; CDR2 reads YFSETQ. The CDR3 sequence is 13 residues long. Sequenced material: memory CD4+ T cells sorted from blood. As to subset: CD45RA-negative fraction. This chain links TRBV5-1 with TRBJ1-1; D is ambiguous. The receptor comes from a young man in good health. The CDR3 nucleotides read TGCGCCAGTCAAATAGATAAGAACACTGAAGCTTTCTTT. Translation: CASQIDKNTEAFF. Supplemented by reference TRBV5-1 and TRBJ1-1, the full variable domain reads KAGVTQTPRYLIKTRGQQVTLSCSPISGHRSVSWYQQTPGQGLQFLFEYFSETQRNKGNFPGRFSGRQFSNSRSEMNVSTLELGDSALYLCASQIDKNTEAFFGQGTRLTVV.